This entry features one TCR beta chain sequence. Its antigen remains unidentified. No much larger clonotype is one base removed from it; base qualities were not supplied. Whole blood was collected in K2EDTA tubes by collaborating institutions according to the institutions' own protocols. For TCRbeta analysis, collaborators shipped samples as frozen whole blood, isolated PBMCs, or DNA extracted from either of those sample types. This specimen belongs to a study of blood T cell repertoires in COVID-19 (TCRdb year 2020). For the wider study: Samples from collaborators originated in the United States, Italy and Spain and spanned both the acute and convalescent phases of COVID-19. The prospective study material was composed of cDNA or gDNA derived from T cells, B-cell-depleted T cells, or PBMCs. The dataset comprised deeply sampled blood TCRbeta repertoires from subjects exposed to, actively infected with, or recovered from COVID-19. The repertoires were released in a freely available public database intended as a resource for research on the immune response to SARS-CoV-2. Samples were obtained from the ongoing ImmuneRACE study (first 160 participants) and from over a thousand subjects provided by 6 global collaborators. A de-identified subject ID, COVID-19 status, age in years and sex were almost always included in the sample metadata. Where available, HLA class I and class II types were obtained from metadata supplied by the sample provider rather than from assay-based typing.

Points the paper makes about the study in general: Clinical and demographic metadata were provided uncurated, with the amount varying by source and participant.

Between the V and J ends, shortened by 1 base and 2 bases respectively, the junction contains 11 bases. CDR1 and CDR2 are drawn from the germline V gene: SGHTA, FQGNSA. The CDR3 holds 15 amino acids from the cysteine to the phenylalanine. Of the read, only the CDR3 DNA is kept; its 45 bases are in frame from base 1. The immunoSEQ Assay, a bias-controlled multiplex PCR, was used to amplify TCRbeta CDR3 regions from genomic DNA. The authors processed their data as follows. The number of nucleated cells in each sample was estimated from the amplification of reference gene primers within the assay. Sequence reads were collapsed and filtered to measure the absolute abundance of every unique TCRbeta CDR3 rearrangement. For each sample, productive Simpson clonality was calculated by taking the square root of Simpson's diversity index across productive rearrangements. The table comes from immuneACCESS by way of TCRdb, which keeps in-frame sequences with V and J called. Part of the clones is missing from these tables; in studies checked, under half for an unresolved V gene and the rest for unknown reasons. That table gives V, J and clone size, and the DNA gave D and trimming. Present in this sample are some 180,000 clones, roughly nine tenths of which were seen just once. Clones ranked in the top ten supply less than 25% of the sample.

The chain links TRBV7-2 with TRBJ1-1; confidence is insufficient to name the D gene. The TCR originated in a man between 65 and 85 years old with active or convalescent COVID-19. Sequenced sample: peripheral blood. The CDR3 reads CASSLGVSSNTEAFF. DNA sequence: TGTGCCAGCAGCTTAGGAGTTAGTTCCAACACTGAAGCTTTCTTT.